The rows below give T cell receptor beta chains drawn from one sample of a study of T-cell reconstitution after alpha-beta-depleted transplantation in children. Via MiXCR, TCRdb re-called the PCR reads, giving one row per CDR3 protein. This table has 500,000 to 600,000 distinct CDR3 sequences, 25% to 30% appearing once. Source: PBMCs, taken before TCRalphabeta/CD19-depleted stem cell transplant. The receptors shown here come from a boy under two years old with Wiskott-Aldrich syndrome, due to receive a stem cell transplant. Both conserved end residues are part of each CDR3.

V gene: TRBV30
J gene: TRBJ1-4
CDR3 protein: CAWRTGEKLFF

V gene: TRBV20-1
J gene: TRBJ2-1
CDR3 protein: CSARRTGTVTNEQFF

V gene: TRBV5-1
J gene: TRBJ2-5
CDR3 protein: CASIPGQGVKETQYF

V gene: TRBV12-3/TRBV12-4
J gene: TRBJ2-7
CDR3 protein: CASSHREYEQYF

V gene: TRBV28
J gene: TRBJ2-7
CDR3 protein: CASSFSWGPAYEQYF

V gene: TRBV28
J gene: TRBJ2-7
CDR3 protein: CASSTPWAGKPYEQYF

V gene: TRBV30
J gene: TRBJ2-1
CDR3 protein: CAWSRYREEQFF

V gene: TRBV12-3/TRBV12-4
J gene: TRBJ2-7
CDR3 protein: CASSLWENGEQYF

V gene: TRBV12-3/TRBV12-4
J gene: TRBJ2-5
CDR3 protein: CASSLAIQGAGAETQYF

V gene: TRBV11-2
J gene: TRBJ2-2
CDR3 protein: CASSPTNSGPNTGELFF

V gene: TRBV3-1
J gene: TRBJ2-1
CDR3 protein: CASSPFPLAGGNEQFF

V gene: TRBV7-2
J gene: TRBJ1-3
CDR3 protein: CASMKGPSGNTIYF

V gene: TRBV12-5
J gene: TRBJ1-2
CDR3 protein: CASGLAGTGPIYGYTF

V gene: TRBV29-1
J gene: TRBJ1-2
CDR3 protein: CSVERLGQGIGGYTF

V gene: TRBV5-1
J gene: TRBJ2-7
CDR3 protein: CASSLVSGRAGYEQYF

V gene: TRBV10-3
J gene: TRBJ2-5
CDR3 protein: CAIGLAPGETQYF

V gene: TRBV29-1
J gene: TRBJ2-3
CDR3 protein: CSVAAGPGLGTQYF

V gene: TRBV12-3/TRBV12-4
J gene: TRBJ2-2
CDR3 protein: CASSTVAWEGPGELFF

V gene: TRBV29-1
J gene: TRBJ1-1
CDR3 protein: CSATLGVEDTEAFF

V gene: TRBV29-1
J gene: TRBJ2-2
CDR3 protein: CSVPTGTGELFF

V gene: TRBV12-3/TRBV12-4
J gene: TRBJ1-5
CDR3 protein: CASSFSNQPQHF

V gene: TRBV5-1
J gene: TRBJ2-5
CDR3 protein: CASSPNRGGQETQYF

V gene: TRBV7-8
J gene: TRBJ2-7
CDR3 protein: CASSMHATGSSYEQYF

V gene: TRBV20-1
J gene: TRBJ2-4
CDR3 protein: CSASRPGTALGGHIQYF

V gene: TRBV7-9
J gene: TRBJ2-5
CDR3 protein: CASSPPGSFQETQYF

V gene: TRBV11-2
J gene: TRBJ2-3
CDR3 protein: CASSLLASGRPDTQYF

V gene: TRBV12-3/TRBV12-4
J gene: TRBJ2-3
CDR3 protein: CASTETRTSGMDTQYF

V gene: TRBV20-1
J gene: TRBJ2-1
CDR3 protein: CSAGTSGTSYNEQFF

V gene: TRBV12-3/TRBV12-4
J gene: TRBJ1-5
CDR3 protein: CASSLQGNSNQPQHF

V gene: TRBV11-2
J gene: TRBJ2-1
CDR3 protein: CASSLDGTSVYNEQFF

V gene: TRBV12-3/TRBV12-4
J gene: TRBJ1-4
CDR3 protein: CASSKHSPNEKLFF

V gene: TRBV19
J gene: TRBJ2-7
CDR3 protein: CASSISCIGTTYEQYF

V gene: TRBV27
J gene: TRBJ2-2
CDR3 protein: CASSFSNTGELFF

V gene: TRBV10-3
J gene: TRBJ2-1
CDR3 protein: CAISLLDVADNEQFF

V gene: TRBV2
J gene: TRBJ2-2
CDR3 protein: CASRKVAGVVAGELFF

V gene: TRBV5-1
J gene: TRBJ1-4
CDR3 protein: CASSLETGLYEKLFF

V gene: TRBV12-3/TRBV12-4
J gene: TRBJ2-1
CDR3 protein: CASSGDRVPTLSYNEQFF

V gene: TRBV5-1
J gene: TRBJ2-7
CDR3 protein: CASSIGSDEQYF

V gene: TRBV5-6
J gene: TRBJ2-7
CDR3 protein: CASSRQRLAVYEQYF

V gene: TRBV20-1
J gene: TRBJ2-5
CDR3 protein: CSARDPSGIQETQYF

V gene: TRBV28
J gene: TRBJ2-3
CDR3 protein: CASSFPPSGSLTDTQYF

V gene: TRBV20-1
J gene: TRBJ1-1
CDR3 protein: CSVGQGRITEAFF

V gene: TRBV30
J gene: TRBJ2-1
CDR3 protein: CAWGGLSQGEQFF

V gene: TRBV5-1
J gene: TRBJ2-1
CDR3 protein: CASSLEHSSGASYNEQFF